This TCR beta chain was identified during a study of radiation and T cells in renal cell carcinoma. About the study: Nephrectomy followed 15 Gy stereotactic body radiation by 4 weeks. General study findings and limits: From baseline, blood top tumor clonotypes peaked at 2 weeks post-radiation.

The CDR3 is made up of 15 amino acids. The ends lost 6 bases at V and 7 bases at J; junction bases unmatched: 11. From germline, CDR1 is SGHTA and CDR2 FQGNSA. Assay: immunoSEQ multiplex PCR; the TCRdb copy retains only in-frame clones and omits some. The sample consists of more than 95,000 clones, 82% of them appearing once. As concerns this clone: Antigen unknown.

The time point was: baseline pretreatment blood. Treatment defined: 15 Gy SBRT to primary tumor, nephrectomy 4 weeks later. Radiation-treated patients gave blood at baseline, week 2 and week 4. The source material was blood, sampled from a patient whose treatment included radiotherapy and nephrectomy. The chain links TRBV7-2 to TRBJ2-5; 10 nucleotides align to TRBD2. The clonotype was recovered from a woman in her fifties or sixties with renal cell carcinoma. The CDR3 here is CASSFERGGRRTQYF. The CDR3, as DNA: TGTGCCAGCAGTTTCGAGCGGGGGGGTCGTCGGACCCAGTACTTC.